One and the same sample provided the 6 T cell receptor beta chains below, sequenced in a study of shared clonotypes between healthy human individuals. Here immunoSEQ multiplex PCR was the method, and the copy in TCRdb shows in-frame clones only, minus some. The top ten clones hold 0.095% to 0.13% of a sample with 560,000 or so clones, roughly 95% of them seen once. As defined, naive CD8 cells were CD45RO-negative and positively selected for CCR7, with terminally differentiated effector memory CD45RA+ cells excluded. The specimen sequenced was naive CD8+ T cells sorted from blood. The receptor set was obtained from a woman in her 30s in good health.

The chain combines TRBV7-9 with TRBJ2-5; weak D call: TRBD2 (6 bases). TRBJ2-7 explains the end of the DNA better; the J call may be wrong. Germline CDR1 and CDR2: SEHNR and FQNEAQ (reference sequence). This CDR3 has 14 amino acids. This CDR3 reads CASSLDGSSYEQYF. The CDR3 bases are TGTGCCAGCAGCTTAGACGGGAGCTCCTACGAGCAGTACTTC.

The chain couples TRBV4-1 to TRBJ2-5, with a tentative D call TRBD1 (6 bases). The J call may be in error: the DNA end matches TRBJ2-7 better. Per germline, CDR1 MGHRA and CDR2 YSYEKL. This CDR3 is built from 14 residues. The CDR3 DNA reads TGCGCCAGCAGCCTAGCGACAGGTGCCCACGAGCAGTACTTC. Amino acids: CASSLATGAHEQYF.

V is TRBV7-8 and J is TRBJ1-5, with TRBD1 matching 9 bases. Germline CDR1 is SGHVS and CDR2 is FQNEAQ. V lost 1 base, J lost 9 bases, and 10 bases stayed unmatched. The CDR3 consists of 16 residues. The DNA for the CDR3 is TGTGCCAGCAGCTTAGGAATAGGACAGGGGCTGCCGCCCCAGCATTTT. Translating gives CASSLGIGQGLPPQHF.

On this clone: Other DNA variants within this sample encode the same CDR3. The V gene is TRBV10-1, the J gene TRBJ2-7; D is ambiguous. The CDR3 covers 12 residues. Looked up from germline, CDR1 is WNHNN and CDR2 is SYGVQD (reference sequence). V lost 2 bases, J lost 1 base, and 3 bases lay in between. CDR3 bases: TGCGCCAGCAGTGAGACGTCCTACGAGCAGTACTTC. It is translated as CASSETSYEQYF.

The genes are TRBV4-1 and TRBJ1-1; D uncertain. Trimming cost V 1 base and J 0 bases, with 9 bases left between them. The germline V gene has CDR1 MGHRA and CDR2 YSYEKL. The CDR3 is made up of 15 amino acids. The DNA of the CDR3 is TGCGCCAGCAGCCAAGGTTTCAGCGTGAACACTGAAGCTTTCTTT. Encoded protein: CASSQGFSVNTEAFF.

The gene calls are TRBV6-5 and TRBJ2-7, with TRBD2 matching over 7 bases. Germline V lookup: CDR1 MNHEY, CDR2 SVGAGI. V lost 4 bases, J lost 5 bases, and 14 bases stayed unmatched. The CDR3 is 16 amino acids. In DNA, the CDR3 is TGTGCCAGCAGTTCCCCAATGGGGAGGGCCAGTCACGAGCAGTACTTC. Its translation: CASSSPMGRASHEQYF.